These 13 T cell receptor beta chains were all obtained from the same sample, sequenced in a study of blood T cell repertoires in COVID-19. Assay used: immunoSEQ multiplex PCR; TCRdb lists only in-frame clones, some missing. Here the sample spans more than 250,000 clones, approximately 85% being singletons. What was sequenced was PBMCs or T cells enriched from blood (not recorded which). The receptor source for this set is a young man who had recovered from COVID-19.

This clone occurred a few times. The chain has TRBV19 and TRBJ1-1; possibly TRBD1 for D (5 bases). This CDR3 is 12 amino acids long. CDR1 LNHDA and CDR2 SQIVND come from the germline V gene (reference sequence). With 5 bases removed from V and 6 bases from J, the gap between germline ends came to 10 bases. CDR3 protein: CASSAPGPEAFF. The CDR3 DNA follows: TGTGCCAGTAGTGCCCCAGGGCCTGAAGCTTTCTTT.

The rearrangement uses TRBV6-6 and TRBJ2-3; 10 nucleotides agree with TRBD2. The CDR3 spans 15 residues. The junction had 7 bases not matched to a gene; V was cut back by 6 bases and J by 4 bases. The V gene's germline CDR1 is MNHNY and CDR2 SVGAGI (reference sequence). CDR3 bases: TGTGCCAGCAGCAAGACTAGCGGGTTTTCAGATACGCAGTATTTT. It encodes CASSKTSGFSDTQYF.

The V call is TRBV6-5, the J call TRBJ1-3; TRBD1 might be the D (5 bases). V shed 5 bases and J shed 4 bases, with 12 bases lying between them. The CDR3 has 14 residues. Germline-derived CDR1 and CDR2 are MNHEY and SVGAGI. The CDR3 here is CASSRGTYGNTIYF. In nucleotides, the CDR3 is TGTGCCAGCAGTCGGGGGACTTACGGAAACACCATATATTTT.

This chain uses TRBV24-1 with TRBJ1-1; the match to TRBD1 covers 7 bases. CDR1 KGHDR and CDR2 SFDVKD come from the germline V gene. The CDR3 loop spans 13 amino acids. The V gene end was trimmed by 10 bases and the J gene end by 1 base; junction bases not matched to a gene: 5. This CDR3 reads CATGDSANTEAFF. The CDR3 DNA is TGTGCCACAGGGGACAGCGCGAACACTGAAGCTTTCTTT.

The chain is built from TRBV12-3 or TRBV12-4 and TRBJ2-1, with D possibly TRBD2 on 7 matching bases. The CDR3 is 13 amino acids. V dropped 10 bases and J dropped 8 bases, with 18 bases sitting between them. This CDR3 reads CANRGGALDEQFF. In DNA form, the CDR3 reads TGTGCCAACCGTGGGGGGGCTTTGGATGAGCAGTTCTTC.

This chain connects TRBV5-4 to TRBJ2-1; D remains unclear. The germline V and J ends were trimmed by 0 bases and 5 bases, with 6 bases remaining between them. Per the germline V gene, CDR1 is SGHNT and CDR2 is YYREEE (reference sequence). There are 13 residues in the CDR3. CDR3: CASSLVTHNEQFF. CDR3 DNA: TGTGCCAGCAGCTTGGTCACACACAATGAGCAGTTCTTC.

This chain uses TRBV3-1 (or the pseudogene TRBV3-2) with TRBJ1-4, with 8 bases identical to TRBD1. Germline V CDR1 and CDR2: LGHDT, YNNKEL (reference sequence). The CDR3 has 16 residues. J gave up 7 bases and V 4 bases, and 11 bases lay outside the gene matches. The CDR3 here is CASSPSLQGAFEKLFF. The CDR3 DNA follows: TGTGCCAGCAGCCCAAGTCTCCAGGGGGCATTTGAAAAACTGTTTTTT.

The chain employs TRBV18 and TRBJ2-1; 9 positions agree with TRBD2. Trimming at V came to 0 bases and at J to 4 bases, leaving 1 base not matched to a gene. The CDR3 is made up of 15 amino acids. CDR1 KGHSH and CDR2 LQKENI come from the germline V gene. As DNA, the CDR3 is TGTGCCAGCTCACCACCCGCGGGGGGGTACAATGAGCAGTTCTTC. It encodes CASSPPAGGYNEQFF.

The gene calls are TRBV3-1 (or the pseudogene TRBV3-2) and TRBJ1-6; 8 positions agree with TRBD1. The CDR3 extends over 17 amino acids. V gave up 3 bases and J gave up 7 bases; unmatched junction bases: 11. Germline CDR1 reads LGHDT; CDR2 reads YNNKEL (reference sequence). The DNA of the CDR3 is TGTGCCAGCAGCCATTACCCCAGGGGGCGCGGGAATTCACCCCTCCACTTT. Encoded protein: CASSHYPRGRGNSPLHF.

This chain joins TRBV6-6 and TRBJ2-7; TRBD1 matches 9 bases. Germline CDR1 MNHNY, CDR2 SVGAGI (reference sequence). Losses at the gene ends were 5 bases for V and 6 bases for J; bases not matched to a gene: 8. There are 14 residues in the CDR3. The CDR3 region has the DNA TGTGCCAGCAGTACCGGACAGGGGACCGGCGAGCAGTACTTC. Protein sequence: CASSTGQGTGEQYF.

In DNA, the CDR3 is TGTGCCAGTAGTATCTTCTACGGGGGGGCCCCCAATGAGCAGTTCTTC. This sequence encodes CASSIFYGGAPNEQFF. V and J are TRBV19 and TRBJ2-1, with 8 bases fitting TRBD2. J was trimmed by 6 bases and V by 3 bases; bases with no gene match: 10. The CDR3 is 16 amino acids. Germline CDR1 LNHDA, CDR2 SQIVND (reference sequence). The variable domain in full, with the rest retrieved from reference TRBV19 and TRBJ2-1, is DGGITQSPKYLFRKEGQNVTLSCEQNLNHDAMYWYRQDPGQGLRLIYYSQIVNDFQKGDIAEGYSVSREKKESFPLTVTSAQKNPTAFYLCASSIFYGGAPNEQFFGPGTRLTVL.

On this clone: A read error may explain this, as a much larger clone is one base away. V is TRBV5-4 and J is TRBJ2-2; D might be TRBD1 (5 bases). CDR3 length: 16 amino acids. The germline gives CDR1 SGHNT, CDR2 YYREEE (reference sequence). The CDR3 DNA sequence: TGTGCCAGCAGCCCTGGGGCAGGGATAAACACCGAGGAGCTGTTTTTT. Its translation is CASSPGAGINTEELFF.

This chain joins TRBV30 and TRBJ1-2; perhaps TRBD1 as D (6 bases). V was clipped by 0 bases and J by 4 bases, with 12 bases between them. CDR1 is GTSNPN and CDR2 is SVGIG in the germline V gene (reference sequence). This CDR3 is built from 14 residues. Written as DNA, the CDR3 is TGTGCCTGGAGTGTACAGGGCCGACCCTATGGCTACACCTTC. Translating gives CAWSVQGRPYGYTF.